These 32 T cell receptor beta chains were sequenced from one sample in a study of shared clonotypes between healthy human individuals. The table came from immunoSEQ multiplex PCR; TCRdb's copy has only in-frame clones and leaves some out. The data show about 2 million clones, about 95% seen once. Naive CD8 cells lacked CD45RO, underwent positive selection for CCR7 and left out terminally differentiated effector memory CD45RA+ cells. The sample comprised naive CD8+ T cells sorted from blood. The receptors here all came from a man aged 18-30 years in good health.

This clone has only one observation. V gene TRBV4-1 combines with J gene TRBJ2-7; 7 bases are a match to TRBD1. V dropped 1 base and J dropped 4; count of bases not matched to a gene: 1. This CDR3 spans 13 amino acids. Germline CDR1 is MGHRA and CDR2 is YSYEKL. CDR3 bases: TGCGCCAGCAGCCAAGCGGGACAGTACGAGCAGTACTTC. Translating it yields CASSQAGQYEQYF.

This chain joins TRBV7-9 and TRBJ1-6; 7 nucleotides align to TRBD1. This CDR3 spans 15 amino acids. V lost 1 base, J lost 6 bases, and 3 bases stayed unmatched. Germline CDR1 is SEHNR and CDR2 is FQNEAQ (reference sequence). In DNA, the CDR3 is TGTGCCAGCAGCTTAGAAGGGGGCCGTAATTCACCCCTCCACTTT. This sequence encodes CASSLEGGRNSPLHF.

This clone was observed once. The same CDR3 arises from other DNA sequences in this sample as well. V and J are TRBV27 and TRBJ1-5; TRBD1 matches at 8 bases. Germline V lookup: CDR1 MNHEY, CDR2 SMNVEV (reference sequence). The CDR3 is made up of 16 amino acids. J lost 0 bases, V lost 5 bases, and 6 bases had no gene match. The CDR3 protein is CASSPSTGDSNQPQHF. For the CDR3, the DNA is TGTGCCAGCAGTCCATCGACAGGGGATAGCAATCAGCCCCAGCATTTT.

The chain recombines TRBV6-1 with TRBJ1-5; D call uncertain. With 3 bases removed from V and 9 bases from J, the gap between germline ends came to 12 bases. The CDR3 extends over 13 amino acids. Germline CDR1 and CDR2: MNHNS and SASEGT. Here the CDR3 reads CASSDSGLGPQHF. CDR3 nucleotide sequence: TGTGCCAGCAGTGATAGCGGTTTGGGGCCCCAGCATTTT.

The chain has TRBV27 and TRBJ1-5, with 8 bases lining up with TRBD1. CDR1 is MNHEY, CDR2 SMNVEV, per germline (reference sequence). The CDR3 is 16 amino acids. The ends lost 4 bases at V and 0 bases at J; junction bases unmatched: 5. CDR3 in amino acids: CASSWTGSLSNQPQHF. CDR3 nucleotides: TGTGCCAGCAGTTGGACAGGGAGTCTTAGCAATCAGCCCCAGCATTTT.

With respect to this clone: The same CDR3 can be traced to other DNA sequences in this sample. CDR3 bases: TGTGCCAGTAGTATTGTCGGGGCCTCCTACGAGCAGTACTTC. It codes for CASSIVGASYEQYF. V and J are TRBV19 and TRBJ2-7; D possibly uses TRBD1 or TRBD2 (5 bases each). The CDR3 is made up of 14 amino acids. Trimming removed 3 bases from V and 0 bases from J, with 9 bases in between. The V gene's germline CDR1 is LNHDA and CDR2 SQIVND (reference sequence).

This clone was observed a few times. Other nucleotide sequences from this sample produce the same CDR3. The chain carries TRBV9 and TRBJ2-3, with D possibly matching TRBD2 (6 bases). This CDR3 contains 15 residues. Germline V lookup: CDR1 SGDLS, CDR2 YYNGEE. Trimming removed 0 bases at V and 0 bases at J, with 8 bases between. CDR3 sequence (DNA): TGTGCCAGCAGCGTAGAAGGGACTAGCACAGATACGCAGTATTTT. Translation: CASSVEGTSTDTQYF.

For the CDR3, the DNA is TGTGCCAGCAGCCCCCCGGGTAGCGGGGATAATGAGCAGTTCTTC. Its protein is CASSPPGSGDNEQFF. The chain is built from TRBV9 and TRBJ2-1; 8 bases fit TRBD2. The CDR3 is made up of 15 amino acids. With 4 bases clipped from V and 7 bases from J, the junction kept 10 bases outside the gene matches. Germline CDR1 SGDLS, CDR2 YYNGEE.

The chain has TRBV5-4 and TRBJ1-1; D is undetermined. The CDR3 contains 16 residues. V dropped 3 bases and J dropped 2 bases, with 17 bases sitting between them. Germline values: CDR1 SGHNT, CDR2 YYREEE (reference sequence). The DNA for the CDR3 is TGTGCCAGCAGCTCAGACCTCCCGCTACCCAACACTGAAGCTTTCTTT. Translation: CASSSDLPLPNTEAFF.

The chain couples TRBV7-9 to TRBJ2-3, with TRBD2 identical over 7 bases. The ends lost 3 bases at V and 0 bases at J; junction bases unmatched: 9. The germline gives CDR1 SEHNR, CDR2 FQNEAQ (reference sequence). The CDR3 extends over 17 amino acids. Here the CDR3 reads CASSLRDGGSSTDTQYF. Here the CDR3 DNA reads TGTGCCAGCAGCTTGAGGGACGGCGGGAGTAGCACAGATACGCAGTATTTT.

The chain is built from TRBV7-9 and TRBJ2-7; D is undetermined. The CDR3 loop spans 16 amino acids. V was pared by 5 bases and J by 3 bases, with 20 bases between. Looked up from germline, CDR1 is SEHNR and CDR2 is FQNEAQ (reference sequence). CDR3 residues: CASSPSMASADYEQYF. The DNA for the CDR3 is TGTGCCAGCAGCCCCTCCATGGCCTCAGCAGACTACGAGCAGTACTTC.

This clone was picked up a small number of times. V and J are TRBV6-1 and TRBJ1-2; possibly TRBD1 for D (6 bases). Germline CDR1 MNHNS, CDR2 SASEGT. V was cut by 2 bases and J by 4 bases, with 11 bases left in between. The CDR3 totals 14 residues. The CDR3 protein is CASSEWTVGYGYTF. The CDR3 DNA is TGTGCCAGCAGTGAATGGACAGTAGGCTATGGCTACACCTTC.

The rearrangement links TRBV5-6 to TRBJ2-2; either TRBD1 or TRBD2 may fit D (6 bases each). The CDR3 has 16 amino acids. V gave up 3 bases and J gave up 3 bases, with 15 bases separating them. Germline V lookup: CDR1 SGHDT, CDR2 YYEEEE. The CDR3: CASSSPNGGDTGELFF. Here the CDR3 DNA reads TGTGCCAGCAGCTCCCCGAACGGGGGCGACACCGGGGAGCTGTTTTTT.

This chain links TRBV7-9 with TRBJ1-1, with 8 bases fitting TRBD1. Germline trimming cut 5 bases from V and 2 bases from J; bases unmatched to any gene: 7. The germline V gene encodes CDR1 SEHNR and CDR2 FQNEAQ (reference sequence). The CDR3 consists of 15 residues. In DNA, the CDR3 is TGTGCCAGCAGCCGCACAGGGGGAGCCAACACTGAAGCTTTCTTT. Its translation: CASSRTGGANTEAFF.

The gene calls are TRBV6-1 and TRBJ1-6; TRBD1 might be the D (5 bases). Germline V CDR1 and CDR2: MNHNS, SASEGT. The germline V and J ends were trimmed by 3 bases and 10 bases, with 10 bases remaining between them. There are 13 residues in the CDR3. The CDR3 DNA follows: TGTGCCAGCAGTGATCGGACATACTCACCCCTCCACTTT. Its protein is CASSDRTYSPLHF.

V gene TRBV7-9 combines with J gene TRBJ2-7; 7 positions agree with TRBD1. The CDR3 loop spans 16 amino acids. Per the germline V gene, CDR1 is SEHNR and CDR2 is FQNEAQ (reference sequence). The V segment lost 5 bases and the J segment 5 bases; nucleotides outside the gene matches: 15. The CDR3 sequence is CASSGPRDRESDEQYF. The CDR3 coding sequence is TGTGCCAGCAGCGGACCACGAGACAGGGAATCGGACGAGCAGTACTTC.

The chain couples TRBV2 to TRBJ2-7, with a possible D match to TRBD2 (6 bases). Trimming shortened V by 3 bases and J by 0 bases, and 9 bases separated the two germline ends. Germline V gene data show CDR1 as SNHLY and CDR2 as FYNNEI. This CDR3 region has 14 residues. CDR3 region: CASSDGGASYEQYF. The DNA for the CDR3 is TGTGCCAGCAGTGACGGCGGGGCCTCCTACGAGCAGTACTTC.

The rearrangement joins TRBV7-9 to TRBJ1-4; D is ambiguous. The V end was cut by 6 bases, the J end by 7 bases, with 18 bases between. The CDR3 has 15 amino acids. Germline V gene lookup returns CDR1 SEHNR and CDR2 FQNEAQ (reference sequence). Here the CDR3 reads CASRKGFALGEKLFF. CDR3 in DNA: TGTGCCAGCAGAAAAGGTTTTGCACTGGGTGAAAAACTGTTTTTT.

The chain recombines TRBV5-5 with TRBJ2-7; a possible D gene is TRBD1 (6 bases). V was clipped by 2 bases and J by 2 bases, with 11 bases between them. The CDR3 runs to 14 residues. Germline CDR1 and CDR2: SGHKS and YYEKEE (reference sequence). CDR3 in DNA: TGTGCCAGCAGCTTATGGGGGCCGCCCTACGAGCAGTACTTC. Amino acids: CASSLWGPPYEQYF.

This chain connects TRBV7-9 to TRBJ1-1; maybe TRBD1 (6 bases). Germline CDR1 reads SEHNR; CDR2 reads FQNEAQ (reference sequence). Trimming took 5 bases from V and 3 from J, leaving 13 bases between them. The CDR3 totals 14 residues. The CDR3: CASSARTVDTEAFF. CDR3 bases: TGTGCCAGCAGCGCTCGGACAGTGGACACTGAAGCTTTCTTT. Full variable domain (outside the CDR3, taken from reference TRBV7-9 and TRBJ1-1): DTGVSQNPRHKITKRGQNVTFRCDPISEHNRLYWYRQTLGQGPEFLTYFQNEAQLEKSRLLSDRFSAERPKGSFSTLEIQRTEQGDSAMYLCASSARTVDTEAFFGQGTRLTVV.

The chain employs TRBV4-2 and TRBJ2-3; D not certain. Trimming took off 4 bases at V and 0 bases at J, with 14 bases between the two ends. The CDR3 consists of 16 residues. CDR1 and CDR2 (germline): LGHNA, YNFKEQ. Written as DNA, the CDR3 is TGTGCCAGCAGCCTATACCTTGGGCTTAGCACAGATACGCAGTATTTT. Amino acids: CASSLYLGLSTDTQYF.

The J gene is TRBJ2-7, the V gene TRBV9; no firm D call. CDR1 and CDR2 (germline): SGDLS, YYNGEE. The CDR3 contains 13 residues. The germline V and J ends were trimmed by 4 bases and 2 bases, with 10 bases remaining between them. As DNA, the CDR3 is TGTGCCAGCAGCCCCCCAACCCCCTACGAGCAGTACTTC. Its protein product is CASSPPTPYEQYF.

This chain joins TRBV7-9 and TRBJ1-4, with D maybe TRBD1 (5 bases). Per germline, CDR1 SEHNR and CDR2 FQNEAQ (reference sequence). The CDR3 contains 15 residues. The germline V and J ends were trimmed by 5 bases and 7 bases, with 17 bases remaining between them. In DNA form, the CDR3 reads TGTGCCAGCAGCCATCATCGGGACGAAGCTGAAAAACTGTTTTTT. Translation gives CASSHHRDEAEKLFF.

The chain combines TRBV4-3 with TRBJ2-2; 8 bases are a match to TRBD2. J lost 1 base, V lost 3 bases, and 10 bases had no gene match. Germline CDR1 is LGHNA and CDR2 is YSLEER. The CDR3 has 18 residues. CDR3 residues: CASSQGLLAGQNTGELFF. In DNA form, the CDR3 reads TGCGCCAGCAGCCAGGGCCTCTTAGCGGGACAGAACACCGGGGAGCTGTTTTTT.

V is TRBV5-8 and J is TRBJ1-3, with D unclear. The germline V and J ends were trimmed by 3 bases and 1 base, with 14 bases remaining between them. The germline gives CDR1 SGHTS, CDR2 YDEGEE. The CDR3 loop spans 16 amino acids. CDR3 loop: CASSSVIIYSGNTIYF. The CDR3 coding sequence is TGTGCCAGCAGCTCCGTGATCATTTATTCTGGAAACACCATATATTTT.

This chain connects TRBV11-3 to TRBJ2-3; TRBD2 aligns across 14 bases. This CDR3 comprises 19 residues. The V gene end was trimmed by 4 bases and the J gene end by 0 bases; junction bases not matched to a gene: 9. CDR1 SGHNT and CDR2 YENEEA come from the germline V gene. CDR3 sequence (DNA): TGTGCCAGCAGCTCACGGGCGACTAGCGGGGGGGTAAGCACAGATACGCAGTATTTT. Translating it yields CASSSRATSGGVSTDTQYF.

The rearrangement uses TRBV4-3 and TRBJ2-7; maybe TRBD2 (5 bases). V was shortened by 1 base and J by 3 bases, with 7 bases between the two germline ends. The CDR3 has 13 amino acids. Germline V gene sequence: CDR1 LGHNA, CDR2 YSLEER. CDR3 coding DNA: TGCGCCAGCAGCCAAGGTCGGGACTACGAGCAGTACTTC. It translates to CASSQGRDYEQYF.

V usage is TRBV6-5 and J usage is TRBJ1-1, with a possible D match to TRBD1 (6 bases). The CDR3 totals 15 residues. Germline CDR1 reads MNHEY; CDR2 reads SVGAGI. The V gene lost 2 bases and the J gene lost 5 bases, with 15 bases spanning the gap. The CDR3 is CASSYMQGLGTEAFF. CDR3 DNA: TGTGCCAGCAGTTACATGCAGGGGCTGGGGACTGAAGCTTTCTTT.

The chain recombines TRBV29-1 with TRBJ1-2; tentative D call: TRBD1 (6 bases). This CDR3 comprises 15 residues. CDR1 is SQVTM, CDR2 ANQGSEA, per germline. V was clipped by 3 bases and J by 3 bases, with 17 bases between them. The CDR3 spells CSVDRPPGQDYGYTF. The CDR3 nucleotides are TGCAGCGTTGATAGACCTCCGGGACAAGACTATGGCTACACCTTC. The full variable domain, rest sourced from reference TRBV29-1 and TRBJ1-2, is SAVISQKPSRDICQRGTSLTIQCQVDSQVTMMFWYRQQPGQSLTLIATANQGSEATYESGFVIDKFPISRPNLTFSTLTVSNMSPEDSSIYLCSVDRPPGQDYGYTFGSGTRLTVV.

The J gene is TRBJ2-7, the V gene TRBV7-6; D remains ambiguous. This CDR3 is 15 amino acids long. Trimming left V 5 bases short and J 0 bases short, with 14 bases between. The germline V gene has CDR1 SGHVS and CDR2 FNYEAQ. The CDR3 protein is CASSLADPYSYEQYF. CDR3 nucleotides: TGTGCCAGCAGCCTGGCGGATCCTTACTCCTACGAGCAGTACTTC.

The V call is TRBV27, the J call TRBJ1-5; tentatively, D is TRBD1 (5 bases). Per germline, CDR1 MNHEY and CDR2 SMNVEV (reference sequence). This CDR3 spans 16 amino acids. With 5 bases removed from V and 4 bases from J, the gap between germline ends came to 18 bases. CDR3 region: CASSPSQGDGNQPQHF. The DNA for the CDR3 is TGTGCCAGCAGTCCCTCACAAGGGGACGGGAATCAGCCCCAGCATTTT.

The chain links TRBV19 to TRBJ2-3, with TRBD1 matching over 8 bases. Losses at the gene ends were 6 bases for V and 2 bases for J; bases not matched to a gene: 10. The germline CDR1 and CDR2 sequences are LNHDA and SQIVND (reference sequence). The CDR3 length is 16 residues. The CDR3 nucleotides are TGTGCCAGTAGCAACAGGGGGGAATTCCCCACAGATACGCAGTATTTT. Protein product: CASSNRGEFPTDTQYF.